A single sample is the source of the 3 T cell receptor beta chains below, sequenced in a study of control samples from healthy donors and cancer patients. Some clones are missing from TCRdb's copy, which holds only in-frame ones; the method was immunoSEQ multiplex PCR. Among under 80,000 clones listed, 94% were seen once. The material sequenced was blood. These receptors all come from a woman aged 25 to 39 in good health.

This chain uses TRBV4-2 with TRBJ1-5, with a possible D match to TRBD1 (5 bases). Germline-derived CDR1 and CDR2 are LGHNA and YNFKEQ. The CDR3 covers 14 residues. V lost 2 bases to trimming and J lost 6 bases, with 11 bases between them. This CDR3 is CASSQTRQGQPQHF. As DNA, the CDR3 is TGTGCCAGCAGCCAAACCCGGCAGGGTCAGCCCCAGCATTTT.

V gene TRBV19 combines with J gene TRBJ1-1; TRBD1 agrees at 9 bases. The ends lost 4 bases at V and 5 bases at J; junction bases unmatched: 11. This CDR3 is built from 16 residues. Per germline, CDR1 LNHDA and CDR2 SQIVND (reference sequence). The CDR3 is CASSKGWRDRDTEAFF. DNA for the CDR3: TGTGCCAGTAGTAAGGGCTGGAGGGACAGGGATACTGAAGCTTTCTTT.

The chain recombines TRBV2 with TRBJ1-5; D is undetermined. The V and J ends lost 3 bases and 3 bases respectively, with 9 bases between them. The CDR3 has 14 amino acids. Germline V gene sequence: CDR1 SNHLY, CDR2 FYNNEI. DNA for the CDR3: TGTGCCAGCAGTGATAGGTCAGTCAATCAGCCCCAGCATTTT. It is translated as CASSDRSVNQPQHF.